Following are 7 T cell receptor beta chains from one sample sequenced in a study of shared clonotypes between healthy human individuals. The table came from immunoSEQ multiplex PCR; TCRdb's copy has only in-frame clones and leaves some out. In the table there are 750,000 to 1,000,000 clones, 80% to 95% of which are singletons. Terminally differentiated effector memory CD45RA+ cells were excluded from the naive CD8 cells, which were CD45RO-negative and positively selected for CCR7. What was sequenced was naive CD8+ T cells sorted from blood. Receptor source: a man aged 25 to 45 in good health.

V and J are TRBV29-1 and TRBJ2-5, with a possible D match to TRBD2 (6 bases). Germline CDR1 is SQVTM and CDR2 is ANQGSEA. Between the trimmed V and J ends, which lost 2 bases and 5 bases, there was a span of 18 bases. The CDR3 runs to 15 residues. The CDR3 DNA reads TGCAGCGTTGAACTCTCCGGAGGGGTCGGGGAGACCCAGTACTTC. This translates into CSVELSGGVGETQYF.

Comments on this clone: At one end, the junction sequence differs from germline, possibly due to a read error. The rearrangement links TRBV7-9 to TRBJ2-4; no definite D call. Germline CDR1 reads SEHNR; CDR2 reads FQNEAQ (reference sequence). The CDR3 sequence is 12 residues long. The CDR3 region is CASSSNRGPSSF. The CDR3 nucleotides read TGTGCCAGCAGCTCAAACCGAGGACCGTCCTCATTC. Supplemented by reference TRBV7-9 and TRBJ2-4, the full variable domain reads DTGVSQNPRHKITKRGQNVTFRCDPISEHNRLYWYRQTLGQGPEFLTYFQNEAQLEKSRLLSDRFSAERPKGSFSTLEIQRTEQGDSAMYLCASSSNRGPSSFGAGTRLSVL.

V usage is TRBV5-5 and J usage is TRBJ1-5; maybe TRBD1 (5 bases). This CDR3 spans 14 amino acids. Germline loops: CDR1 SGHKS, CDR2 YYEKEE (reference sequence). V dropped 0 bases and J dropped 4 bases, with 8 bases sitting between them. The DNA for the CDR3 is TGTGCCAGCAGCTTGGGAGGGGAGAATCAGCCCCAGCATTTT. It is translated as CASSLGGENQPQHF.

This clone has only one observation. The rearrangement links TRBV11-2 to TRBJ1-6; 8 bases are shared with TRBD1. V lost 2 bases and J lost 7; bases outside the gene matches: 7. Per the germline V gene, CDR1 is SGHAT and CDR2 is FQNNGV. The CDR3 runs to 16 residues. Here the CDR3 reads CASSLTGGYGNSPLHF. CDR3 DNA: TGTGCCAGCAGCTTAACAGGGGGTTATGGGAATTCACCCCTCCACTTT.

This clone was detected only once. This chain uses TRBV7-9 with TRBJ2-2; D not resolved. CDR1 SEHNR and CDR2 FQNEAQ come from the germline V gene (reference sequence). V was clipped by 2 bases and J by 6 bases, with 4 bases between them. CDR3 length: 12 amino acids. CDR3 DNA sequence: TGTGCCAGCAGCTTAATGGCCGGGGAGCTGTTTTTT. It codes for CASSLMAGELFF.

This chain joins TRBV27 and TRBJ1-5, with D possibly being TRBD1 (6 bases). Germline loops: CDR1 MNHEY, CDR2 SMNVEV (reference sequence). The ends were cut back, 1 base at V and 1 base at J, with 26 bases in the middle. The CDR3 spans 21 residues. The CDR3 bases are TGTGCCAGCAGTTTATATGGACTTGGGTTTACCAGGGGTGTAAGCAATCAGCCCCAGCATTTT. As protein: CASSLYGLGFTRGVSNQPQHF.

The J gene is TRBJ2-1, the V gene TRBV7-2, with 10 bases fitting TRBD2. This CDR3 is built from 16 residues. Trimming cost V 1 base and J 1 base; bases outside gene matches: 1. The V gene's germline CDR1 is SGHTA and CDR2 FQGNSA. The CDR3 region has the DNA TGTGCCAGCAGCTTAGTACTAGCGGGATCCTACAATGAGCAGTTCTTC. Amino acid sequence: CASSLVLAGSYNEQFF.